Listed below are T cell receptor beta chains from one sample, sequenced in a study of cytotoxic CD8 clonotypes in ibrutinib-treated CLL. Method: immunoSEQ multiplex PCR; TCRdb's copy keeps in-frame clones and lacks some. The sample holds some 300,000 clones; roughly 85% are singletons and the top ten take 6.5% to 8.5%. The input for sequencing was PBMCs, taken before ibrutinib treatment. The receptors shown here come from a human donor with chronic lymphocytic leukemia. Each CDR3 is given with its conserved first and last residue. A D gene is named only where the DNA matches it firmly. Clone size is stated in some rows and not others, as once, few, many or a class when expanded.

len	abundance	v_gene	j_gene	d_gene	CDR3nt	CDR3aa
14	.	TRBV29-1	TRBJ2-7	.	TGCAGCGTTGCTCGGGCGGCCTCATCCTCGGAGCAGTACTTC	CSVARAASSSEQYF
17	.	TRBV4-2	TRBJ1-5	TRBD1	TGTGCCAGCAGCCCGCAACCTTGGACAGGGCTGGCTCAGCCCCAGCATTTT	CASSPQPWTGLAQPQHF
18	once	TRBV30	TRBJ1-5	.	TGTGCCTGGAGGGGTGTTGGGCCGGCGGGTTTGGGCAATCAGCCCCAGCATTTT	CAWRGVGPAGLGNQPQHF
15	.	TRBV5-1	TRBJ2-7	TRBD2	TGCGCCAGCAGCTTCTTGGGGACTAGCGTCTACGAGCAGTACTTC	CASSFLGTSVYEQYF
14	.	TRBV7-2	TRBJ2-7	.	TGTGCCAGCAGCTTTGCTCTAAGCTCCTACGAGCAGTACTTC	CASSFALSSYEQYF
13	few	TRBV18	TRBJ1-2	.	TGTGCCAGCTCACTACAGCACGGGGATGGCTACACCTTC	CASSLQHGDGYTF
15	.	TRBV19	TRBJ2-1	TRBD2	TGTGCCAGTAGTCAGGGACTAGCGGACTACAATGAGCAGTTCTTC	CASSQGLADYNEQFF
10	.	TRBV29-1	TRBJ2-1	.	TGCAGCGTTAAGGCGAATGAGCAGTTCTTC	CSVKANEQFF
17	.	TRBV4-2	TRBJ2-7	.	TGTGCCAGCAGCCAAGATACCGGGACTTTGGGAAACTACGAGCAGTACTTC	CASSQDTGTLGNYEQYF
14	.	TRBV27	TRBJ2-2	.	TGTGCCAGCCGGGACTCCGGAACCACCGGGGAGCTGTTTTTT	CASRDSGTTGELFF
17	.	TRBV5-6	TRBJ2-7	TRBD2	TGTGCCAGCAGGCCGGGACTAGCGGAAACCGAGGGTTACGAGCAGTACTTC	CASRPGLAETEGYEQYF
15	.	TRBV4-2	TRBJ2-3	.	TGTGCCAGCAGCCAACCTACTAGCTATAGAGATACGCAGTATTTT	CASSQPTSYRDTQYF
20	.	TRBV4-3	TRBJ2-1	.	TGCGCCAGCAGCCAAGAAATTTCGCCAAGTTACGAGGCAGCCGACAATGAGCAGTTCTTC	CASSQEISPSYEAADNEQFF
15	once	TRBV9	TRBJ2-3	TRBD2	TGTGCCAGCAGCCAAAGCGGGAGAGGACCAGATACGCAGTATTTT	CASSQSGRGPDTQYF
14	many	TRBV19	TRBJ2-5	.	TGTGCCAGTAGTACAACTAGCAGGCAAGAGACCCAGTACTTC	CASSTTSRQETQYF
12	.	TRBV2	TRBJ1-2	.	TGTGCCAGCAGAGGTCCGGGCGGAGGCTACACCTTC	CASRGPGGGYTF
15	.	TRBV11-2	TRBJ2-3	TRBD2	TGTGCCAGCAGCTTAGGCCCTCCCGGGACTACGGCGCAGTATTTT	CASSLGPPGTTAQYF
17	.	TRBV28	TRBJ2-7	TRBD1	TGTGCCAGCAGTTTATGGGGCCGGGGACAGGGAGGAAACGAGCAGTACTTC	CASSLWGRGQGGNEQYF
15	.	TRBV6-5	TRBJ2-7	.	TGTGCCAGCAGTTACTCGCTTGGGGCAATCTACGAGCAGTACTTC	CASSYSLGAIYEQYF
14	few	TRBV7-2	TRBJ2-3	.	TGTGCCAGCAGGGGGGCGGTTAGCACAGATACGCAGTATTTT	CASRGAVSTDTQYF
17	.	TRBV11-2	TRBJ1-3	.	TGTGCCAGCAGCTTCTTAGCCCTGGGGGACTCTGGAAACACCATATATTTT	CASSFLALGDSGNTIYF
16	.	TRBV11-2	TRBJ2-3	.	TGTGCCAGCAGCTTAAATGTAGGTTCCAGCACAGATACGCAGTATTTT	CASSLNVGSSTDTQYF
14	.	TRBV12-5	TRBJ1-2	TRBD1	TGTGCTAGTGGAATTGTTGGGACAGTTCATGGCTACACCTTC	CASGIVGTVHGYTF
11	.	TRBV20-1	TRBJ2-7	.	TGCAGTGCTAGAGCAGTGGACGAGCAGTACTTC	CSARAVDEQYF
16	.	TRBV4-2	TRBJ1-5	TRBD1	TGTGCCAGCAGCCAAACAGGGGGCGCAGTCAGGCAGCCCCAGCATTTT	CASSQTGGAVRQPQHF
14	.	TRBV6-6	TRBJ2-7	.	TGTGCCAGCACCAAAGAGGGGAGTTTTCCTGAGCAGTACTTC	CASTKEGSFPEQYF
14	.	TRBV29-1	TRBJ2-1	TRBD2	TGCAGCGTTGATCCTAGCGGGCAAAACAATGAGCAGTTCTTC	CSVDPSGQNNEQFF
15	few	TRBV11-2	TRBJ2-7	.	TGTGCCAGCAGCTCCTCCCGTCGGGACTTCGGCGAGCAGTACTTC	CASSSSRRDFGEQYF
14	.	TRBV7-8	TRBJ1-2	TRBD1	TGTGCCAGCAGCTCTGGACAGGGTCCCTATGGCTACACCTTC	CASSSGQGPYGYTF
17	.	TRBV30	TRBJ2-5	TRBD2	TGTGCCTGGAGTGATTCTAGGGGACTAGCGGGAATAGAGACCCAGTACTTC	CAWSDSRGLAGIETQYF
13	.	TRBV11-2	TRBJ1-1	TRBD1	TGTGCCAGCAGCCGGGGACAGGGGTATGAAGCTTTCTTT	CASSRGQGYEAFF
14	once	TRBV9	TRBJ2-2	.	TGTGCCAGCAGAGTTGGGACCGACACCGGGGAGCTGTTTTTT	CASRVGTDTGELFF
15	few	TRBV15	TRBJ1-4	.	TGTGCCACCAGCAGAGGGGAGGGGCCTAATGAAAAACTGTTTTTT	CATSRGEGPNEKLFF
14	.	TRBV19	TRBJ1-5	.	TGTGCCAGTAGGACAGGATATAGCAATCAGCCCCAGCATTTT	CASRTGYSNQPQHF
14	.	TRBV2	TRBJ2-7	TRBD2	TGTGCCAGCACCCCGCCTGCGGGAGGTAGGGAGCAGTACTTC	CASTPPAGGREQYF
15	once	TRBV9	TRBJ2-1	TRBD2	TGTGCCAGCAGCGTATCAGCGGGGCCGTACAATGAGCAGTTCTTC	CASSVSAGPYNEQFF
15	.	TRBV27	TRBJ1-1	TRBD1	TGTGCCAGCAGTTTAGGAGACAGGGGGAACACTGAAGCTTTCTTT	CASSLGDRGNTEAFF
16	.	TRBV29-1	TRBJ2-2	.	TGCAGCGTTGAAGTGGGAGCAGGGTTGGAGACCGGGGAGCTGTTTTTT	CSVEVGAGLETGELFF
14	once	TRBV11-2	TRBJ2-5	TRBD2	TGTGCCAGCAGGACGAATTTAGCGGGAGAGACCCAGTACTTC	CASRTNLAGETQYF
14	few	TRBV4-1	TRBJ1-5	.	TGCGCCAGCAGCCGCCGTGGGGGCGGACAGCCCCAGCATTTT	CASSRRGGGQPQHF
17	.	TRBV27	TRBJ2-3	.	TGTGCCAGCAGAAAAAACAGGAGGGGGTCTAGCACAGATACGCAGTATTTT	CASRKNRRGSSTDTQYF
17	.	TRBV10-1	TRBJ2-7	TRBD1	TGCGCCAGCAATCGATGGGTTCAGGGGGATATCGCCTACGAGCAGTACTTC	CASNRWVQGDIAYEQYF
15	.	TRBV7-9	TRBJ2-3	.	TGTGCCAGCAGCTTAGTTTTGACTACCACAGATACGCAGTATTTT	CASSLVLTTTDTQYF
11	.	TRBV20-1	TRBJ2-5	.	TGCAGTGCTAGCAGAGAAGAGACCCAGTACTTC	CSASREETQYF
13	.	TRBV7-9	TRBJ1-1	.	TGTGCCAGCAGCTTATCACAGAACACTGAAGCTTTCTTT	CASSLSQNTEAFF
14	.	TRBV29-1	TRBJ2-3	TRBD2	TGCAGCGTTGAAACCGGGAGGGCCATCCATACGCAGTATTTT	CSVETGRAIHTQYF
14	.	TRBV14	TRBJ2-1	TRBD1	TGTGCCAGCAGCCAAGGGACAGGGGTTGTTGAGCAGTTCTTC	CASSQGTGVVEQFF
15	.	TRBV10-3	TRBJ2-3	.	TGTGCCATCAGTGAGTCACTCGGGGGCACAGATACGCAGTATTTT	CAISESLGGTDTQYF
16	.	TRBV5-1	TRBJ2-2	.	TGCGCCAGCAGCTTGGTCGGGGTTCATTTTACCGGGGAGCTGTTTTTT	CASSLVGVHFTGELFF
16	once	TRBV5-4	TRBJ2-2	TRBD2	TGTGCCAGCAGCCCCACTAGCGGGGGGAACACCGGGGAGCTGTTTTTT	CASSPTSGGNTGELFF
18	.	TRBV28	TRBJ1-5	TRBD1	TGTGCCAGCAGTCTAACAGTGCCCCAAGGGACAGTTAATCAGCCCCAGCATTTT	CASSLTVPQGTVNQPQHF
15	.	TRBV2	TRBJ1-5	TRBD1	TGTGCCAGCACCATGGGACAGGCCCCAAATCAGCCCCAGCATTTT	CASTMGQAPNQPQHF
18	.	TRBV4-2	TRBJ2-1	TRBD2	TGTGCCAGCAGCCAAGAGGGACTAGCGGGACGCGCCTACAATGAGCAGTTCTTC	CASSQEGLAGRAYNEQFF
15	.	TRBV9	TRBJ2-2	.	TGTGCCAGCAGCGTATCCGGGCAGAACACCGGGGAGCTGTTTTTT	CASSVSGQNTGELFF
11	.	TRBV9	TRBJ1-2	.	TGTGCCAGCAGCGATACCTGGGGCTACACCTTC	CASSDTWGYTF
14	.	TRBV7-2	TRBJ1-1	.	TGTGCCAGCAGCTTACAGGGGACGAACACTGAAGCTTTCTTT	CASSLQGTNTEAFF
15	.	TRBV19	TRBJ1-3	.	TGTGCCAGTAGTCTAAATACAGATTCTGGAAACACCATATATTTT	CASSLNTDSGNTIYF
15	.	TRBV7-2	TRBJ1-1	.	TGTGCCAGCAGCTTGGGTACGGGGGCGTATTCTGAAGCTTTCTTT	CASSLGTGAYSEAFF